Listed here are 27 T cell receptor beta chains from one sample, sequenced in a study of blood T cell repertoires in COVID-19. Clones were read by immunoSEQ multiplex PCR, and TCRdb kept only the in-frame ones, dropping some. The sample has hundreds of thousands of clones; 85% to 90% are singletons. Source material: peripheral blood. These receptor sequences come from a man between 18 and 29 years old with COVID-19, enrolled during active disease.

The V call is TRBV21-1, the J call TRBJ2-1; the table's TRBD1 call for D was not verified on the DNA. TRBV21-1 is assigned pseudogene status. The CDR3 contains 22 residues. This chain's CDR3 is CASSKVFSGQPFAKYCHNEQFF. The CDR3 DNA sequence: TGTGCCAGCAGCAAAGTCTTTTCGGGACAACCCTTTGCGAAGTATTGCCACAATGAGCAGTTCTTC.

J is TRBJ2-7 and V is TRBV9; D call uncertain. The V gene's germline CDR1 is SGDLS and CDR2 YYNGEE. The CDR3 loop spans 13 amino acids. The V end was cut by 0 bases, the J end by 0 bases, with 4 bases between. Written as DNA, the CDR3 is TGTGCCAGCAGCGTAGGTAGCTCCTACGAGCAGTACTTC. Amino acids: CASSVGSSYEQYF.

This CDR3 reads CASSLGGQGVYEQYF. The CDR3 DNA reads TGTGCCAGCAGCTTAGGCGGACAGGGGGTCTACGAGCAGTACTTC. This chain uses TRBV13 with TRBJ2-7; 10 positions agree with TRBD1. The germline V gene encodes CDR1 PRHDT and CDR2 FYEKMQ (reference sequence). After removal of 0 bases from V and 3 bases from J, the junction contained 2 bases not matched to a gene. The length of the CDR3 is 15 residues.

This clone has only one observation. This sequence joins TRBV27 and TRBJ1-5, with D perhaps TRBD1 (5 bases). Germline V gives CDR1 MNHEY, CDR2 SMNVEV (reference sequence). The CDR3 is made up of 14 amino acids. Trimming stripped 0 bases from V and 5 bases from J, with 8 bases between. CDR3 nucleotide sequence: TGTGCCAGCAGTTTATCAGGGGAGGATCAGCCCCAGCATTTT. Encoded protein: CASSLSGEDQPQHF.

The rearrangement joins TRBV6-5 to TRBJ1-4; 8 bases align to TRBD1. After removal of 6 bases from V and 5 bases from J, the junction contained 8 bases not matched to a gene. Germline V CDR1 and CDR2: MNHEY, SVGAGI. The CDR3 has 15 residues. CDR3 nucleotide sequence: TGTGCCAGCAGCGCCCCCGGGACAGGAAATGAAAAACTGTTTTTT. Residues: CASSAPGTGNEKLFF.

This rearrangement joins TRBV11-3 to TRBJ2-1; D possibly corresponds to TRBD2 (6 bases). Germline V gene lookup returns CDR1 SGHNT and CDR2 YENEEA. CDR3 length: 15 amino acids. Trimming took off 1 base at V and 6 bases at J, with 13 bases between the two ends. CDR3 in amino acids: CASSLGDLGSNEQFF. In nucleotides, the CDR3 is TGTGCCAGCAGCTTAGGGGACTTGGGAAGCAATGAGCAGTTCTTC.

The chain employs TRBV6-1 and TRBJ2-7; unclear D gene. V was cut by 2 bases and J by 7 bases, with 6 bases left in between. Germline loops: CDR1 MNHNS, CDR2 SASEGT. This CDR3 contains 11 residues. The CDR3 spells CASSENSEQYF. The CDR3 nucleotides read TGTGCCAGCAGTGAAAACTCGGAGCAGTACTTC.

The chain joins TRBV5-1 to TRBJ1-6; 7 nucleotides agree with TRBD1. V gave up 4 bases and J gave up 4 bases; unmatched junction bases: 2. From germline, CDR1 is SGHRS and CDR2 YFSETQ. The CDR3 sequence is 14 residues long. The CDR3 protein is CASSRDSYNSPLHF. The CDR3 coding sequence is TGCGCCAGCAGCCGGGACAGTTATAATTCACCCCTCCACTTT.

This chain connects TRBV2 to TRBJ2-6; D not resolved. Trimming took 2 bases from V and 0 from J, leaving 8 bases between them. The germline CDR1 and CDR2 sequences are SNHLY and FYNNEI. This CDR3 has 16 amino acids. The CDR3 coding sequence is TGTGCCAGCAGTGAATTTGCGTCCTCTGGGGCCAACGTCCTGACTTTC. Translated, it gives CASSEFASSGANVLTF.

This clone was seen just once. The CDR3, as DNA: TGTGCCAGCAGCTCTAGTGACGTGCTAGTTGGCGTCCGGGAGCTGTTTTTT. It specifies CASSSSDVLVGVRELFF. V usage is TRBV11-2 and J usage is TRBJ2-2; D uncertain. V was clipped by 4 bases and J by 9 bases, with 24 bases between them. Germline lookup yields CDR1 SGHAT and CDR2 FQNNGV. The CDR3 loop spans 17 amino acids.

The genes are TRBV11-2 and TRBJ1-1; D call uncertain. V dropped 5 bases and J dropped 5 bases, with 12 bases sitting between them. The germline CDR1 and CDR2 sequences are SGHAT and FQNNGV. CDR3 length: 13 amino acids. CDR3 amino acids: CASSPSPVTEAFF. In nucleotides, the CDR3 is TGTGCCAGCAGCCCGTCACCGGTTACTGAAGCTTTCTTT.

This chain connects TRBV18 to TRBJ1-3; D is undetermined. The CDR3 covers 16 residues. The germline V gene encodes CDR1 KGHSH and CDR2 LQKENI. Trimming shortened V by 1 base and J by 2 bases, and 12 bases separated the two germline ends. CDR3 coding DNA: TGTGCCAGCTCACCACGTGTATTCGAGCCTGGAAACACCATATATTTT. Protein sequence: CASSPRVFEPGNTIYF. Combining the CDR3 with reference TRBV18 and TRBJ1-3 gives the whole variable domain NAGVMQNPRHLVRRRGQEARLRCSPMKGHSHVYWYRQLPEEGLKFMVYLQKENIIDESGMPKERFSAEFPKEGPSILRIQQVVRGDSAAYFCASSPRVFEPGNTIYFGEGSWLTVV.

CDR3: CASSFPTGPTGELFF. The CDR3 DNA reads TGTGCCAGCAGTTTCCCGACAGGACCGACCGGGGAGCTGTTTTTT. V gene TRBV28 combines with J gene TRBJ2-2, with D possibly being TRBD1 (6 bases). The CDR3 contains 15 residues. Germline-derived CDR1 and CDR2 are MDHEN and SYDVKM. The ends were cut back, 3 bases at V and 5 bases at J, with 13 bases in the middle. The full variable domain, its missing parts supplied by reference TRBV28 and TRBJ2-2, is DVKVTQSSRYLVKRTGEKVFLECVQDMDHENMFWYRQDPGLGLRLIYFSYDVKMKEKGDIPEGYSVSREKKERFSLILESASTNQTSMYLCASSFPTGPTGELFFGEGSRLTVL.

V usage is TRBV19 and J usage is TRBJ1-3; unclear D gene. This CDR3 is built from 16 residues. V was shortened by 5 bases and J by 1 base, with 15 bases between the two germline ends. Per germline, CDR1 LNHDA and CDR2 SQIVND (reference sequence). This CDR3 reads CASSLTFGGSGNTIYF. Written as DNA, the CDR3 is TGTGCCAGTAGTCTCACATTTGGAGGGTCTGGAAACACCATATATTTT.

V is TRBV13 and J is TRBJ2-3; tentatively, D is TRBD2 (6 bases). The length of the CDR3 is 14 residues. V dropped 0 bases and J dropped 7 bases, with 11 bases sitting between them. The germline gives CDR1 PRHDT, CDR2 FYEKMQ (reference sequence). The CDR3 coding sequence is TGTGCCAGCAGCTTAGGAGGCGGGGCTTATACGCAGTATTTT. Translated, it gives CASSLGGGAYTQYF.

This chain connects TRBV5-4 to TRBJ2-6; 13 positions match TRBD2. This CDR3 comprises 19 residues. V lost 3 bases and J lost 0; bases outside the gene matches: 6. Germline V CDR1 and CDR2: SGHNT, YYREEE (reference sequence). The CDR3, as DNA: TGTGCCAGCAGCTCCGGGACTAGCGGGATCTTCTCTGGGGCCAACGTCCTGACTTTC. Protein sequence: CASSSGTSGIFSGANVLTF. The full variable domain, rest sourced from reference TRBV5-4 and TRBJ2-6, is ETGVTQSPTHLIKTRGQQVTLRCSSQSGHNTVSWYQQALGQGPQFIFQYYREEENGRGNFPPRFSGLQFPNYSSELNVNALELDDSALYLCASSSGTSGIFSGANVLTFGAGSRLTVL.

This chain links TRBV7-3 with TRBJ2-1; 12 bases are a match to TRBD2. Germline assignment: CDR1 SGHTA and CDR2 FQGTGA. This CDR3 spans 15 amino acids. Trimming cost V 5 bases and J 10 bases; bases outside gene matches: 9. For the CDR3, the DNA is TGTGCCAGCAGCCGCAGACTAGCGGGAGAAAGCGAGCAGTTCTTC. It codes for CASSRRLAGESEQFF.

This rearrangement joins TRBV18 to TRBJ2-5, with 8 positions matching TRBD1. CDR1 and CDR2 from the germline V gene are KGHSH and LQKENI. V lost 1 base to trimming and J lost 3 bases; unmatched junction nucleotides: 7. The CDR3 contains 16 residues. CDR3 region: CASSPLTRDRKETQYF. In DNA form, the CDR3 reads TGTGCCAGCTCACCACTAACCCGGGACAGGAAAGAGACCCAGTACTTC.

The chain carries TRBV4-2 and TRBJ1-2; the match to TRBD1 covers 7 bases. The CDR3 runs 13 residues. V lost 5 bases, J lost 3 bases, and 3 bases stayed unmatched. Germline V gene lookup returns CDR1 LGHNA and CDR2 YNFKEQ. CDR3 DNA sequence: TGTGCCAGCAGCGCTCAGGGGGACTATGGCTACACCTTC. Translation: CASSAQGDYGYTF.

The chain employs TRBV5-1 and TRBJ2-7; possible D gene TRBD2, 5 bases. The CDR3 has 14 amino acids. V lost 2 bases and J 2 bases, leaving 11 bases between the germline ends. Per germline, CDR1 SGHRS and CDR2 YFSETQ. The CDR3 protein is CASSLSGSTYEQYF. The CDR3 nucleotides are TGCGCCAGCAGCTTATCGGGGTCTACCTACGAGCAGTACTTC.

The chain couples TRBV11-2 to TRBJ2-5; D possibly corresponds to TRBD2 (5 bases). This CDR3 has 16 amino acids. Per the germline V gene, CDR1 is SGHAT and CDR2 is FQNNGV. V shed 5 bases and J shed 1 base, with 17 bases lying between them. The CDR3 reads CASSPIVALPQETQYF. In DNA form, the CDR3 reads TGTGCCAGCAGCCCGATAGTAGCGTTGCCCCAAGAGACCCAGTACTTC.

This CDR3 is CASSSRTGRETQYF. The CDR3 DNA sequence: TGTGCCAGCAGTTCCCGGACAGGGCGCGAGACCCAGTACTTC. The V and J genes are TRBV6-5 and TRBJ2-5, with 8 positions matching TRBD1. Germline V CDR1 and CDR2: MNHEY, SVGAGI. V was clipped by 4 bases and J by 5 bases; unmatched bases: 6. The CDR3 loop spans 14 amino acids.

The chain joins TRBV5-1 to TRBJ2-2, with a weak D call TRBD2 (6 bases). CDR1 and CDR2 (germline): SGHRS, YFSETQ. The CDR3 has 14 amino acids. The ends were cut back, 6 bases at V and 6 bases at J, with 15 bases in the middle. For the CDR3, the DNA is TGCGCCAGCACGGAGGGTCGGTTGGCCGGGGAGCTGTTTTTT. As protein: CASTEGRLAGELFF. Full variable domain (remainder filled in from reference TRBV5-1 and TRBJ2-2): KAGVTQTPRYLIKTRGQQVTLSCSPISGHRSVSWYQQTPGQGLQFLFEYFSETQRNKGNFPGRFSGRQFSNSRSEMNVSTLELGDSALYLCASTEGRLAGELFFGEGSRLTVL.

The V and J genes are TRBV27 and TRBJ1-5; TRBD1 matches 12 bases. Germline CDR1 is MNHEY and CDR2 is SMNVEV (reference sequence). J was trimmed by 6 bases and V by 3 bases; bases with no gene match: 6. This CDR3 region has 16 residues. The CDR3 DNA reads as TGTGCCAGCAGTTTCCGGGACAGGGGGCTAGGTCAGCCCCAGCATTTT. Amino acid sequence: CASSFRDRGLGQPQHF.

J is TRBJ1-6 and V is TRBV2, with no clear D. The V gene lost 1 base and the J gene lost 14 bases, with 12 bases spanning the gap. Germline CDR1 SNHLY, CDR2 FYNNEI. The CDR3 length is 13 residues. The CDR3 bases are TGTGCCAGCAGTGAAGACCAAACTCCGACCCTCCACTTT. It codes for CASSEDQTPTLHF. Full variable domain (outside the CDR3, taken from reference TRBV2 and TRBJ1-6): EPEVTQTPSHQVTQMGQEVILRCVPISNHLYFYWYRQILGQKVEFLVSFYNNEISEKSEIFDDQFSVERPDGSNFTLKIRSTKLEDSAMYFCASSEDQTPTLHFGNGTRLTVT.

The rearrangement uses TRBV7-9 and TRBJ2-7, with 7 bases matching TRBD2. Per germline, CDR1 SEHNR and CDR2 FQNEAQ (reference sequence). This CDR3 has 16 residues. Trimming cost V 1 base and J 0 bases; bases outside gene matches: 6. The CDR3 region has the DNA TGTGCCAGCAGCTTAGGGCTGGGACTAACCTCCTACGAGCAGTACTTC. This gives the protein CASSLGLGLTSYEQYF.

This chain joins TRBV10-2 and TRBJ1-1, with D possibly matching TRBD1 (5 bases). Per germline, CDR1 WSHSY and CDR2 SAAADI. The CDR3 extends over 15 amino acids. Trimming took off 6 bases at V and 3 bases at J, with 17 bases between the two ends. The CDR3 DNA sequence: TGCGCCAGCAGGGCCCGGGGGGACGGGTACACTGAAGCTTTCTTT. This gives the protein CASRARGDGYTEAFF.